This note documents a single T cell receptor beta chain sequence. This specimen includes other DNA sequences encoding the same CDR3. The data derive from a study of blood T cell repertoires in COVID-19. Across the study: Collection of acute and convalescent COVID-19 samples took place in the United States, Italy and Spain.

The repertoire was sequenced with immunoSEQ multiplex PCR; TCRdb's copy has only in-frame clones and lacks some. This sample has hundreds of thousands of clones; over 80% occur once, and the top ten carry roughly 0.25%. The sequence was obtained from a woman aged 18-35 years with acute or convalescent COVID-19. Sample: peripheral blood.

The DNA for the CDR3 is TGTGCCATCAGCGAAGACAGGGGATATAATTCACCCCTCCACTTT. It codes for CAISEDRGYNSPLHF. The chain has TRBV10-3 and TRBJ1-6; 8 positions match TRBD1. V shed 6 bases and J 4 bases; nucleotides not matched to a gene: 5. The CDR3 totals 15 residues. Germline CDR1 is ENHRY and CDR2 is SYGVKD.